The 32 T cell receptor beta chains in this list originate from one sample, sequenced in a study of T-cell memory formation after mild COVID-19. TCRdb analysed the 5' RACE reads with MiXCR anew, one entry per CDR3 protein. Of about 310,000 distinct CDR3 sequences listed, just under 20% are singletons. Sequenced input: PBMCs or a T cell subset sorted from them (not recorded which). The origin of the receptors is a man aged 18 to 29 who had mild COVID-19 (a few samples of this study predate the infection). Cell type and time point are not known.

This chain connects TRBV7-6 to TRBJ2-7, with 8 bases that match TRBD1. J gave up 0 bases and V 5 bases, and 9 bases lay outside the gene matches. The V gene's germline CDR1 is SGHVS and CDR2 FNYEAQ. This CDR3 spans 16 amino acids. The CDR3 here is CASSDWTGRSSYEQYF. DNA of the CDR3: TGTGCCAGCAGCGACTGGACAGGGCGAAGCTCCTACGAGCAGTACTTC.

The chain has TRBV5-1 and TRBJ1-1; D may be TRBD1 (5 bases). Between the trimmed V and J ends, which lost 0 bases and 3 bases, there was a span of 18 bases. Germline V gives CDR1 SGHRS, CDR2 YFSETQ. This CDR3 has 17 residues. Here the CDR3 reads CASSLAGIGTADTEAFF. DNA of the CDR3: TGCGCCAGCAGCTTGGCCGGGATCGGGACCGCCGACACTGAAGCTTTCTTT.

The rearrangement links TRBV4-2 to TRBJ1-2, with TRBD1 matching over 7 bases. Germline CDR1 and CDR2: LGHNA and YNFKEQ. The CDR3 is 15 residues long. V dropped 0 bases and J dropped 4; count of bases not matched to a gene: 5. The DNA for the CDR3 is TGTGCCAGCAGCCAAGATCTCCCAGGGGGCTATGGCTACACCTTC. Translating it yields CASSQDLPGGYGYTF.

The table lists this clonotype with a count of one. The chain employs TRBV4-3 and TRBJ2-3; D is undetermined. Germline CDR1 is LGHNA and CDR2 is YSLEER. V lost 4 bases, J lost 4 bases, and 12 bases lay in between. This CDR3 has 14 residues. The CDR3 reads CASSPGPPPDTQYF. The DNA for the CDR3 is TGCGCCAGCAGCCCCGGGCCCCCACCAGATACGCAGTATTTT.

J is TRBJ1-2 and V is TRBV6-2 or TRBV6-3; a possible D gene is TRBD1 (5 bases). The CDR3 spans 17 residues. Germline CDR1 is MNHEY and CDR2 is SVGEGT. Deletions cut 4 bases from V and 4 bases from J, with 22 bases between. The CDR3 DNA sequence: TGTGCCAGCAGTTCTGGGGAGGGGCTAGTCCCCCTCTATGGCTACACCTTC. Translated: CASSSGEGLVPLYGYTF.

This clonotype was observed a handful of times. The chain uses TRBV6-1 and TRBJ2-7, with 10 bases matching TRBD2. CDR1 is MNHNS and CDR2 is SASEGT in the germline V gene. Trimming removed 1 base from V and 3 bases from J; junction bases left unmatched: 12. The CDR3 is 18 amino acids. The CDR3 sequence is CASSEGPYPSGGHYEQYF. CDR3 sequence (DNA): TGTGCCAGCAGTGAAGGCCCTTATCCTAGCGGGGGTCACTACGAGCAGTACTTC.

About this clonotype: One base away lies a much larger clone, so this may be a sequencing read error. The chain joins TRBV11-3 to TRBJ2-5; tentatively, D is TRBD1 (5 bases). This CDR3 spans 14 amino acids. With 1 base removed from V and 2 bases from J, the gap between germline ends came to 8 bases. Germline CDR1 is SGHNT and CDR2 is YENEEA. The CDR3 protein is CASSLGGPQETQYF. CDR3 DNA: TGTGCCAGCAGCTTAGGGGGCCCTCAAGAGACCCAGTACTTC.

This clonotype was seen a handful of times. The CDR3 coding sequence is TGCGCCAGCAGCCGTGGGTATGGCTACACCTTC. It specifies CASSRGYGYTF. This chain uses TRBV4-1 with TRBJ1-2; D is undetermined. The germline gives CDR1 MGHRA, CDR2 YSYEKL. Trimming pared 4 bases from V and 5 bases from J, leaving 5 bases between. CDR3 length: 11 residues.

The V call is TRBV5-1, the J call TRBJ2-3, with D possibly TRBD2 on 6 matching bases. V was cut by 4 bases and J by 3 bases, with 12 bases left in between. In germline, CDR1 is SGHRS, CDR2 YFSETQ. The CDR3 is 14 amino acids. The CDR3 DNA reads as TGCGCCAGCAGCACTCGGGAGCATACAGATACGCAGTATTTT. It specifies CASSTREHTDTQYF.

This clonotype has just a few counts. The rearrangement uses TRBV5-1 and TRBJ2-3; D perhaps matches TRBD1 (5 bases). Deletions cut 4 bases from V and 4 bases from J, with 13 bases between. CDR3 size: 14 residues. Germline V gene sequence: CDR1 SGHRS, CDR2 YFSETQ. CDR3 amino acids: CASSPDTPPDTQYF. Written as DNA, the CDR3 is TGCGCCAGCAGCCCGGACACCCCGCCAGATACGCAGTATTTT.

This clonotype was seen repeatedly, ten times or more. The chain carries TRBV4-3 and TRBJ1-2; TRBD1 might be the D (6 bases). The CDR3 covers 17 residues. CDR1 and CDR2 from the germline V gene are LGHNA and YSLEER. The V end was cut by 0 bases, the J end by 3 bases, with 17 bases between. CDR3 amino acids: CASSQEVRGRGDYGYTF. As DNA, the CDR3 is TGCGCCAGCAGCCAAGAGGTCAGGGGAAGGGGGGACTATGGCTACACCTTC.

This clonotype was counted a few times. The CDR3 loop is CASSRGQGHSPLHF. CDR3 nucleotide sequence: TGTGCCAGCAGCCGGGGGCAGGGGCATTCACCCCTCCACTTT. This chain uses TRBV7-9 with TRBJ1-6; maybe TRBD1 (6 bases). This CDR3 contains 14 residues. V was clipped by 5 bases and J by 8 bases, with 13 bases between them. CDR1 and CDR2 (germline): SEHNR, FQNEAQ (reference sequence).

V and J are TRBV5-1 and TRBJ1-6; D is possibly TRBD1 (5 bases). Trimming left V 5 bases short and J 11 bases short, with 20 bases between. CDR1 and CDR2 from the germline V gene are SGHRS and YFSETQ. This CDR3 is built from 15 residues. The CDR3 DNA reads as TGCGCCAGCAGTCCGACGGGCAGGGAGGATGCACCCCTCCACTTT. It codes for CASSPTGREDAPLHF.

The chain combines TRBV25-1 with TRBJ1-6; the D is unclear. The V gene's germline CDR1 is MGHDK and CDR2 SYGVNS. This CDR3 contains 13 residues. Trimming removed 3 bases at V and 7 bases at J, with 7 bases between. This CDR3 reads CASSDLLNSPLHF. The DNA of the CDR3 is TGTGCCAGCAGTGACCTCCTCAATTCACCCCTCCACTTT.

In DNA, the CDR3 is TGCGCCAGCAGCTTGAGGCCCCGAGCGGGCACAGATACGCAGTATTTT. Encoded protein: CASSLRPRAGTDTQYF. This chain links TRBV5-1 with TRBJ2-3; D perhaps matches TRBD2 (5 bases). The length of the CDR3 is 16 residues. Germline CDR1 is SGHRS and CDR2 is YFSETQ. Trimming left V 1 base short and J 1 base short, with 13 bases between.

The chain is built from TRBV6-2 or TRBV6-3 and TRBJ2-7; D is perhaps TRBD1 (6 bases). CDR3 length: 13 residues. CDR1 is MNHEY and CDR2 is SVGEGT in the germline V gene. Deletions cut 6 bases from V and 6 bases from J, with 15 bases between. The CDR3 coding sequence is TGTGCCAGCAGCCTGACAGGTCCTCTCGAGCAGTACTTC. Protein product: CASSLTGPLEQYF.

The chain carries TRBV7-6 and TRBJ2-1, with 8 bases matching TRBD1. The CDR3 spans 13 residues. V shed 4 bases and J 5 bases; nucleotides not matched to a gene: 1. From germline, CDR1 is SGHVS and CDR2 FNYEAQ. The CDR3 DNA reads as TGTGCCAGCAGCTACAGGGGGAACAATGAGCAGTTCTTC. It codes for CASSYRGNNEQFF.

This clonotype has a handful of counts. J is TRBJ2-2 and V is TRBV12-3 or TRBV12-4, with D possibly being TRBD1 (6 bases). The CDR3 spans 13 residues. The V end lost 6 bases, the J end lost 7 bases, and 12 bases lay between the germline ends. CDR3 residues: CASRTQGYGELFF. The CDR3 nucleotides are TGTGCCAGCAGAACCCAGGGGTACGGGGAGCTGTTTTTT.

This clonotype has just a few counts. The chain combines TRBV7-3 with TRBJ1-1, with D maybe TRBD1 (5 bases). The V gene's germline CDR1 is SGHTA and CDR2 FQGTGA. V gave up 5 bases and J gave up 4 bases, with 14 bases separating them. The CDR3 totals 14 residues. CDR3 nucleotides: TGTGCCAGCAGCCCCACGGGGGGGACCACTGAAGCTTTCTTT. Translated, it gives CASSPTGGTTEAFF.

This clonotype was detected only a few times. V is TRBV30 and J is TRBJ2-7; D gene uncertain. The ends were cut back, 2 bases at V and 6 bases at J, with 11 bases in the middle. In germline, CDR1 is GTSNPN, CDR2 SVGIG (reference sequence). The CDR3 length is 12 residues. CDR3 sequence: CAWSFSQAEQYF. The CDR3 DNA sequence: TGTGCCTGGAGTTTCTCCCAGGCCGAGCAGTACTTC.

This sequence joins TRBV20-1 and TRBJ2-3; TRBD2 aligns across 7 bases. Germline CDR1 DFQATT, CDR2 SNEGSKA (reference sequence). V was clipped by 0 bases and J by 5 bases; unmatched bases: 5. The CDR3 loop spans 14 amino acids. As DNA, the CDR3 is TGCAGTGCTAGAGATCTCCGCGGGGGAGATACGCAGTATTTT. Amino acids: CSARDLRGGDTQYF.

This clonotype was seen a few times. The V and J genes are TRBV12-3 or TRBV12-4 and TRBJ1-4; the match to TRBD1 covers 8 bases. The CDR3 runs 21 residues. V lost 7 bases, J lost 0 bases, and 22 bases stayed unmatched. In nucleotides, the CDR3 is TGTGCCAGCACCAGACTCGATCCTTGGGGACAGGACGCTGCAACTAATGAAAAACTGTTTTTT. Amino acid sequence: CASTRLDPWGQDAATNEKLFF.

The CDR3 bases are TGTGCCAGCAGTTTTAGGGGAAGGGGACTCCAAGAGACCCAGTACTTC. This sequence encodes CASSFRGRGLQETQYF. The chain links TRBV28 to TRBJ2-5, with D possibly being TRBD2 (6 bases). Germline CDR1 and CDR2: MDHEN and SYDVKM. V was trimmed by 3 bases and J by 1 base, leaving 15 bases between them. This CDR3 region has 16 residues.

This sequence joins TRBV2 and TRBJ2-5; D perhaps matches TRBD2 (5 bases). The germline V gene encodes CDR1 SNHLY and CDR2 FYNNEI. The V end was cut by 6 bases, the J end by 0 bases, with 5 bases between. CDR3 length: 12 amino acids. The CDR3 is CASRGDQETQYF. The CDR3 DNA is TGTGCCAGCAGGGGAGACCAAGAGACCCAGTACTTC. Supplemented by reference TRBV2 and TRBJ2-5, the full variable domain reads EPEVTQTPSHQVTQMGQEVILRCVPISNHLYFYWYRQILGQKVEFLVSFYNNEISEKSEIFDDQFSVERPDGSNFTLKIRSTKLEDSAMYFCASRGDQETQYFGPGTRLLVL.

The chain recombines TRBV4-3 with TRBJ1-5, with D tentatively TRBD1 (6 bases). Germline V gives CDR1 LGHNA, CDR2 YSLEER. V was cut by 2 bases and J by 1 base, with 9 bases left in between. The CDR3 runs 15 residues. CDR3 in DNA: TGCGCCAGCAGCCAACTCAGGGGAAGCAATCAGCCCCAGCATTTT. Its translation is CASSQLRGSNQPQHF.

The rearrangement links TRBV18 to TRBJ2-1, with TRBD2 matching over 11 bases. The CDR3 runs to 15 residues. Germline assignment: CDR1 KGHSH and CDR2 LQKENI. The junction had 5 bases not matched to a gene; V was cut back by 6 bases and J by 4 bases. The CDR3 nucleotides are TGTGCCAGCTCTCGTGGGACTAGCGGTTACAATGAGCAGTTCTTC. Translating gives CASSRGTSGYNEQFF.

This clonotype was observed a few times. CDR3 protein: CASSSRDRGSYEQYF. The CDR3 bases are TGTGCCAGCAGTTCCCGGGACAGGGGCTCCTACGAGCAGTACTTC. The V gene is TRBV27, the J gene TRBJ2-7; 10 bases match TRBD1. This CDR3 has 15 residues. The V segment lost 4 bases and the J segment 0 bases; nucleotides outside the gene matches: 3. Germline V gene data show CDR1 as MNHEY and CDR2 as SMNVEV (reference sequence).

A few counts support this clonotype. The rearrangement links TRBV5-1 to TRBJ2-3; 11 bases agree with TRBD2. With 1 base clipped from V and 4 bases from J, the junction kept 2 bases outside the gene matches. Germline V gene lookup returns CDR1 SGHRS and CDR2 YFSETQ. The CDR3 has 15 amino acids. The CDR3 nucleotides read TGCGCCAGCAGCTTGACTAGCGGGGGCTCAGATACGCAGTATTTT. This sequence encodes CASSLTSGGSDTQYF.

V usage is TRBV12-3 or TRBV12-4 and J usage is TRBJ1-2; the D gene is possibly TRBD1 (6 bases). This CDR3 is 13 amino acids long. Trimming shortened V by 6 bases and J by 8 bases, and 16 bases separated the two germline ends. CDR3 loop: CASSPGHQAGYTF. The DNA of the CDR3 is TGTGCCAGCAGCCCGGGACACCAGGCGGGCTACACCTTC.

The rearrangement uses TRBV4-3 and TRBJ1-5; D remains ambiguous. The CDR3 spans 15 residues. Germline CDR1 is LGHNA and CDR2 is YSLEER. Trimming cost V 0 bases and J 6 bases, with 12 bases left between them. The CDR3 nucleotides read TGCGCCAGCAGCCAAGATCCGGAAGGACGTCAGCCCCAGCATTTT. Amino acids: CASSQDPEGRQPQHF.

This clonotype has a handful of counts. The chain joins TRBV4-2 to TRBJ1-1; possible D gene TRBD1, 6 bases. Trimming took off 4 bases at V and 4 bases at J, with 19 bases between the two ends. The V gene's germline CDR1 is LGHNA and CDR2 YNFKEQ. CDR3 length: 16 residues. The CDR3 protein is CASSPDGVGGSTEAFF. In DNA form, the CDR3 reads TGTGCCAGCAGCCCAGATGGGGTAGGGGGGAGCACTGAAGCTTTCTTT.

The CDR3 sequence: CASSPKTGGDTQYF. In nucleotides, the CDR3 is TGTGCCAGCTCACCAAAAACAGGGGGCGATACGCAGTATTTT. This rearrangement joins TRBV18 to TRBJ2-3; 9 nucleotides agree with TRBD1. This CDR3 contains 14 residues. From germline, CDR1 is KGHSH and CDR2 LQKENI. With V trimmed by 2 bases and J by 6 bases, 3 bases remained unmatched.